The source of this TCR beta chain is a study of blood T cell repertoires in COVID-19. The CDR3 consists of 12 residues. Germline CDR1 is SGHAT and CDR2 is FQNNGV. The germline V and J ends were trimmed by 6 bases and 5 bases, with 8 bases remaining between them. Clones were sequenced by immunoSEQ multiplex PCR, and TCRdb holds only the in-frame ones, with some missing. The data show about 55,000 clones, roughly four fifths seen once. The V call is TRBV11-2, the J call TRBJ1-5; a weak D match, TRBD1 (5 bases). The material sequenced was peripheral blood. The sequence derives from a woman between 55 and 75 years old with acute or convalescent COVID-19. For the CDR3, the DNA is TGTGCCAGCAGGAAAGGGGATCAGCCCCAGCATTTT. Protein product: CASRKGDQPQHF.